The 32 T cell receptor beta chains given below trace back to one sample, sequenced in a study of Tregs in tolerant kidney transplant recipients. Using immunoSEQ multiplex PCR, the repertoire was profiled, and TCRdb retains in-frame clones only, with some absent. The sample has 40,000 to 50,000 clones; roughly nine tenths are singletons. The material sequenced was Tregs from blood. The receptors stem from a human donor in good health.

The chain employs TRBV11-2 and TRBJ2-2; 7 nucleotides align to TRBD1. With V trimmed by 5 bases and J by 4 bases, 13 bases remained unmatched. Germline V gene data show CDR1 as SGHAT and CDR2 as FQNNGV. The CDR3 extends over 17 amino acids. The CDR3 DNA reads as TGTGCCAGCAGCCCTCGCCCCAGACAGGGTTTCACCGGGGAGCTGTTTTTT. Translation gives CASSPRPRQGFTGELFF.

The V gene is TRBV4-1, the J gene TRBJ2-7; D is possibly TRBD2 (7 bases). The V gene's germline CDR1 is MGHRA and CDR2 YSYEKL. V was cut by 2 bases and J by 6 bases, with 32 bases left in between. The CDR3 contains 20 residues. CDR3 sequence (DNA): TGCGCCAGCAGCCAACCACGCCCGGGGGAGGGGGGCCATAGGATCTCCGAGCAGTACTTC. Translating it yields CASSQPRPGEGGHRISEQYF.

This chain links TRBV5-5 with TRBJ1-1, with unresolved D. Germline assignment: CDR1 SGHKS and CDR2 YYEKEE (reference sequence). The ends were cut back, 4 bases at V and 3 bases at J, with 16 bases in the middle. The CDR3 runs 15 residues. CDR3 sequence reads: CASSPWTLRDTEAFF. In DNA form, the CDR3 reads TGTGCCAGCAGCCCGTGGACGTTGAGGGACACTGAAGCTTTCTTT.

The chain has TRBV11-2 and TRBJ2-3; no clear D gene. V lost 5 bases, J lost 8 bases, and 11 bases lay in between. Per the germline V gene, CDR1 is SGHAT and CDR2 is FQNNGV. The CDR3 consists of 12 residues. CDR3 in amino acids: CASSNLVGTQYF. Here the CDR3 DNA reads TGTGCCAGCAGCAACCTGGTTGGTACGCAGTATTTT.

This chain uses TRBV6-5 with TRBJ1-4; D ambiguous. Deletions cut 2 bases from V and 8 bases from J, with 9 bases between. There are 13 residues in the CDR3. CDR1 MNHEY and CDR2 SVGAGI come from the germline V gene. This chain's CDR3 is CASSYRFREKLFF. The CDR3 DNA reads TGTGCCAGCAGTTACCGATTTCGGGAAAAACTGTTTTTT.

The chain combines TRBV5-1 with TRBJ1-1; TRBD1 matches at 7 bases. CDR3 length: 18 amino acids. CDR1 is SGHRS and CDR2 is YFSETQ in the germline V gene. The V gene end was trimmed by 0 bases and the J gene end by 0 bases; junction bases not matched to a gene: 11. The CDR3 loop reads CASSLAPQGRFMNTEAFF. CDR3 DNA: TGCGCCAGCAGCTTGGCCCCACAGGGGAGGTTCATGAACACTGAAGCTTTCTTT.

As regards this clone: This CDR3 is also generated by other DNA sequences in the sample. The V and J genes are TRBV5-1 and TRBJ1-6; D is ambiguous. From germline, CDR1 is SGHRS and CDR2 YFSETQ. The CDR3 has 14 residues. Trimming removed 2 bases at V and 5 bases at J, with 8 bases between. The CDR3 DNA is TGCGCCAGCAGCTTACAGAATAATAATTCACCCCTCCACTTT. Translation gives CASSLQNNNSPLHF.

The chain has TRBV7-9 and TRBJ1-2; D unclear. Trimming stripped 5 bases from V and 7 bases from J, with 14 bases between. This CDR3 is built from 13 residues. Germline V gene data show CDR1 as SEHNR and CDR2 as FQNEAQ (reference sequence). In DNA, the CDR3 is TGTGCCAGCAGCCCACAAGTGACGGTTGGCTACACCTTC. Protein product: CASSPQVTVGYTF.

J is TRBJ1-1 and V is TRBV19, with D hard to call. V dropped 10 bases and J dropped 1 base, with 22 bases sitting between them. The CDR3 is made up of 16 amino acids. Per the germline V gene, CDR1 is LNHDA and CDR2 is SQIVND (reference sequence). In nucleotides, the CDR3 is TGTGCCACTTCACCTGGGGTCGGCAGGTCGAACACTGAAGCTTTCTTT. As protein: CATSPGVGRSNTEAFF.

Of note for this clone: Other DNA sequences in this specimen translate into the identical CDR3. The chain recombines TRBV10-1 with TRBJ1-2; D is unresolved. Trimming left V 2 bases short and J 5 bases short, with 18 bases between. Germline values: CDR1 WNHNN, CDR2 SYGVQD (reference sequence). This CDR3 is 16 amino acids long. CDR3 amino acids: CASSEPPTDIPYGYTF. CDR3 sequence (DNA): TGCGCCAGCAGTGAGCCCCCCACAGATATCCCTTATGGCTACACCTTC.

The chain uses TRBV11-2 and TRBJ2-1, with D possibly TRBD1 on 5 matching bases. The germline CDR1 and CDR2 sequences are SGHAT and FQNNGV. CDR3 length equals 17 residues. The V end lost 1 base, the J end lost 0 bases, and 13 bases lay between the germline ends. The CDR3 DNA is TGTGCCAGCAGCTTAGCCTCCCAGGGAAACTCCTACAATGAGCAGTTCTTC. It translates to CASSLASQGNSYNEQFF.

The rearrangement joins TRBV5-1 to TRBJ1-4; the D gene is possibly TRBD1 (5 bases). V was cut by 4 bases and J by 7 bases, with 14 bases left in between. The CDR3 loop spans 14 amino acids. The V gene's germline CDR1 is SGHRS and CDR2 YFSETQ. The CDR3 is CASSGSRVGEKLFF. In DNA form, the CDR3 reads TGCGCCAGCAGCGGGAGCAGGGTCGGTGAAAAACTGTTTTTT.

This sequence joins TRBV7-9 and TRBJ1-2; D unresolved. With 0 bases removed from V and 7 bases from J, the gap between germline ends came to 6 bases. The CDR3 loop spans 12 amino acids. Germline assignment: CDR1 SEHNR and CDR2 FQNEAQ (reference sequence). The CDR3, as DNA: TGTGCCAGCAGCTTAGCCCTTTTTGGCTACACCTTC. This sequence encodes CASSLALFGYTF. The full variable domain, with the rest looked up from reference TRBV7-9 and TRBJ1-2, is DTGVSQNPRHKITKRGQNVTFRCDPISEHNRLYWYRQTLGQGPEFLTYFQNEAQLEKSRLLSDRFSAERPKGSFSTLEIQRTEQGDSAMYLCASSLALFGYTFGSGTRLTVV.

The rearrangement joins TRBV5-1 to TRBJ2-5; TRBD2 matches at 8 bases. The germline V gene has CDR1 SGHRS and CDR2 YFSETQ. With V trimmed by 7 bases and J by 4 bases, 12 bases remained unmatched. The CDR3 is 15 amino acids. DNA of the CDR3: TGCGCCAGCTCCATAGGGATAGCGGGACCAGAGACCCAGTACTTC. It yields the protein CASSIGIAGPETQYF.

The CDR3 here is CASSTGTGGIYGYTF. In DNA, the CDR3 is TGTGCCAGTAGTACCGGGACAGGGGGGATCTATGGCTACACCTTC. The J gene is TRBJ1-2, the V gene TRBV19, with 11 bases matching TRBD1. This CDR3 comprises 15 residues. The J segment lost 4 bases and the V segment lost 4 bases, leaving 5 bases of the junction unmatched. Germline V CDR1 and CDR2: LNHDA, SQIVND (reference sequence).

This chain joins TRBV19 and TRBJ1-1; D is unresolved. Looked up from germline, CDR1 is LNHDA and CDR2 is SQIVND (reference sequence). The CDR3 totals 13 residues. With 1 base removed from V and 5 bases from J, the gap between germline ends came to 8 bases. The CDR3 is CASSIVGVTEAFF. As DNA, the CDR3 is TGTGCCAGTAGTATAGTTGGGGTAACTGAAGCTTTCTTT. The variable domain in full, completed from reference TRBV19 and TRBJ1-1, reads DGGITQSPKYLFRKEGQNVTLSCEQNLNHDAMYWYRQDPGQGLRLIYYSQIVNDFQKGDIAEGYSVSREKKESFPLTVTSAQKNPTAFYLCASSIVGVTEAFFGQGTRLTVV.

The chain couples TRBV29-1 to TRBJ2-5; 7 bases line up with TRBD2. This CDR3 spans 14 amino acids. The V and J ends lost 3 bases and 1 base, in that order; junction bases with no gene match: 5. CDR1 SQVTM and CDR2 ANQGSEA come from the germline V gene. This chain's CDR3 is CSVEFGGTQETQYF. The CDR3 region has the DNA TGCAGCGTTGAGTTCGGGGGGACCCAAGAGACCCAGTACTTC.

This rearrangement joins TRBV2 to TRBJ2-5; TRBD2 agrees at 15 bases. The J call may be wrong; the DNA end is better matched by TRBJ2-7. Germline CDR1 reads SNHLY; CDR2 reads FYNNEI. The CDR3 covers 13 residues. The CDR3 DNA sequence: TGTGCCAGAGGACTAGCGGGAGGGTACGAGCAGTACTTC. Translation: CARGLAGGYEQYF.

The chain is built from TRBV25-1 and TRBJ1-3; 8 bases map to TRBD1. With V trimmed by 0 bases and J by 4 bases, 5 bases remained unmatched. The CDR3 is 16 amino acids. In germline, CDR1 is MGHDK, CDR2 SYGVNS. The CDR3: CASSEYLRDRGNTIYF. DNA for the CDR3: TGTGCCAGCAGTGAATATCTAAGGGACAGGGGAAACACCATATATTTT.

The chain links TRBV5-5 to TRBJ1-2, with TRBD1 matching over 11 bases. Germline CDR1 is SGHKS and CDR2 is YYEKEE (reference sequence). The V segment lost 0 bases and the J segment 3 bases; nucleotides outside the gene matches: 4. The CDR3 contains 16 residues. The CDR3, as DNA: TGTGCCAGCAGCTTGGGGACAGGGGGCGTCGACTATGGCTACACCTTC. It translates to CASSLGTGGVDYGYTF.

The rearrangement uses TRBV19 and TRBJ2-5; 9 bases agree with TRBD2. CDR3 size: 15 residues. Germline V lookup: CDR1 LNHDA, CDR2 SQIVND (reference sequence). Unmatched junction bases numbered 3, after V lost 1 base and J lost 3 bases. CDR3 nucleotide sequence: TGTGCCAGTAGTATAGGACCTAGCGGGGAAGAGACCCAGTACTTC. Residues: CASSIGPSGEETQYF.

The J gene is TRBJ2-1, the V gene TRBV18; the match to TRBD1 covers 7 bases. Germline loops: CDR1 KGHSH, CDR2 LQKENI. Unmatched junction bases numbered 20, after V lost 4 bases and J lost 8 bases. The CDR3 covers 18 residues. The DNA for the CDR3 is TGTGCCAGCTCACAATATAGACAGGGAACCCCACGTTGGGATGAGCAGTTCTTC. It encodes CASSQYRQGTPRWDEQFF.

V is TRBV5-1 and J is TRBJ2-7; a weak D match, TRBD2 (6 bases). V was trimmed by 4 bases and J by 2 bases, leaving 16 bases between them. The CDR3 totals 15 residues. The germline V gene has CDR1 SGHRS and CDR2 YFSETQ. In nucleotides, the CDR3 is TGCGCCAGCAGCCCTGGCTTTGCGGGGCCCTACGAGCAGTACTTC. Translating it yields CASSPGFAGPYEQYF.

V gene TRBV2 combines with J gene TRBJ1-4; no clear D. The germline gives CDR1 SNHLY, CDR2 FYNNEI. This CDR3 comprises 16 residues. V dropped 6 bases and J dropped 8 bases, with 22 bases sitting between them. In DNA, the CDR3 is TGTGCCAGCAGCGACCGGACGAGTCGGAATGAGGAAAAACTGTTTTTT. It is translated as CASSDRTSRNEEKLFF.

The rearrangement links TRBV2 to TRBJ2-5; D unresolved. Germline lookup yields CDR1 SNHLY and CDR2 FYNNEI. V lost 6 bases and J 1 base, leaving 6 bases between the germline ends. This CDR3 is built from 12 residues. DNA of the CDR3: TGTGCCAGCAGCGGGCTCCAAGAGACCCAGTACTTC. Translated: CASSGLQETQYF. The full variable domain, its missing parts supplied by reference TRBV2 and TRBJ2-5, is EPEVTQTPSHQVTQMGQEVILRCVPISNHLYFYWYRQILGQKVEFLVSFYNNEISEKSEIFDDQFSVERPDGSNFTLKIRSTKLEDSAMYFCASSGLQETQYFGPGTRLLVL.

V usage is TRBV7-8 and J usage is TRBJ1-2; D is possibly TRBD1 (6 bases). CDR1 is SGHVS and CDR2 is FQNEAQ in the germline V gene. The CDR3 loop spans 14 amino acids. Between the trimmed V and J ends, which lost 0 bases and 8 bases, there was a span of 13 bases. DNA for the CDR3: TGTGCCAGCAGCTTAGCTGGGGGCCCTGGGGGCTACACCTTC. As protein: CASSLAGGPGGYTF.

The chain uses TRBV6-5 and TRBJ1-2; TRBD1 might be the D (6 bases). V lost 6 bases, J lost 4 bases, and 12 bases lay in between. Per the germline V gene, CDR1 is MNHEY and CDR2 is SVGAGI. The length of the CDR3 is 13 residues. In DNA, the CDR3 is TGTGCCAGCAGCCCCGGACAGTCCTATGGCTACACCTTC. Translation: CASSPGQSYGYTF.

The V and J genes are TRBV5-1 and TRBJ1-6; weak D call: TRBD1 (6 bases). The germline gives CDR1 SGHRS, CDR2 YFSETQ. The V and J ends lost 4 bases and 7 bases respectively, with 12 bases between them. The CDR3 is made up of 14 amino acids. The CDR3 here is CASSTRTENSPLHF. The DNA of the CDR3 is TGCGCCAGCAGCACCAGGACAGAGAATTCACCCCTCCACTTT.

CDR3 in amino acids: CAISEVGGVGGYTF. CDR3 coding DNA: TGTGCCATCAGTGAGGTGGGGGGGGTTGGCGGCTACACCTTC. The chain links TRBV10-3 to TRBJ1-2; possible D gene TRBD1, 5 bases. This CDR3 spans 14 amino acids. The germline V and J ends were trimmed by 2 bases and 8 bases, with 15 bases remaining between them. Germline values: CDR1 ENHRY, CDR2 SYGVKD.

Comment on this clone: A read error may account for a junction end that differs from germline. This rearrangement joins TRBV6-1 to TRBJ1-4; TRBD1 aligns across 7 bases. The CDR3 contains 14 residues. The germline V gene has CDR1 MNHNS and CDR2 SASEGT. Written as DNA, the CDR3 is TGTGCCAGCTCAAAAGGGGGCAGAAATGAAAAGCTGTTTTTT. It is translated as CASSKGGRNEKLFF.

The chain is built from TRBV5-1 and TRBJ1-4, with TRBD1 as a possible D gene (6 bases). Per the germline V gene, CDR1 is SGHRS and CDR2 is YFSETQ. The V end lost 5 bases, the J end lost 8 bases, and 13 bases lay between the germline ends. This CDR3 is built from 13 residues. The CDR3 reads CASRGASMEKLFF. The DNA of the CDR3 is TGCGCCAGCAGGGGGGCCTCAATGGAAAAACTGTTTTTT.

This clone turned up a few times. The chain recombines TRBV5-1 with TRBJ1-2, with unresolved D. Germline V lookup: CDR1 SGHRS, CDR2 YFSETQ. V dropped 4 bases and J dropped 5 bases, with 9 bases sitting between them. The CDR3 loop spans 12 amino acids. The chain's CDR3 is CASSLDKYGYTF. The DNA for the CDR3 is TGCGCCAGCAGCCTAGACAAGTATGGCTACACCTTC. The complete variable domain, with remaining parts taken from reference TRBV5-1 and TRBJ1-2, reads KAGVTQTPRYLIKTRGQQVTLSCSPISGHRSVSWYQQTPGQGLQFLFEYFSETQRNKGNFPGRFSGRQFSNSRSEMNVSTLELGDSALYLCASSLDKYGYTFGSGTRLTVV.